This paragraph reports one T cell receptor beta chain. Its antigen is currently unknown. This record comes from a study of T cell responses to AZD1222 COVID-19 vaccine. Study-wide points: Following two doses of AZD1222, Spike-specific TCR breadth and depth rose. The donors showed a predominance of white British ancestry and of females, with possible underestimation of clonal diversity. Baseline seropositivity characterized only six AZD1222 recipients.

Second doses that came at about 4 or about 12 weeks were put together. Germline CDR1 and CDR2: SGHVS and FQNEAQ. V was clipped by 5 bases and J by 4 bases, with 12 bases between them. The CDR3 runs 14 residues. Assay: immunoSEQ multiplex PCR; the TCRdb copy retains only in-frame clones and omits some. The sample includes 30,000 to 40,000 clones, around 89% seen only once; the top ten take 11% to 15%. The chain has TRBV7-8 and TRBJ2-1; tentative D call: TRBD2 (6 bases). Sequenced material: peripheral blood, taken 28 days after the second AZD1222 dose. The clonotype originates from an adult who received the AZD1222 COVID-19 vaccine. CDR3 in amino acids: CASSVSGWYNEQFF. CDR3 bases: TGTGCCAGCAGCGTTAGCGGCTGGTACAATGAGCAGTTCTTC.